This T cell receptor (beta chain) was observed in a study of beta chain features in type 1 diabetes. Whole-study results and caveats: Moderate yet significant TCRB CDR3 shortening was seen in Type 1 diabetes patients in all four CD4+ subsets. Any PCR bias toward short templates would affect both groups alike.

Expressed TCRB transcripts were sequenced because the entire RNA isolate underwent reverse transcription. Repertoires were generated with immunoSEQ multiplex PCR, while TCRdb's copy carries only in-frame clones and drops some. The data hold 300,000 or so clones, with 13% to 15% observed a single time. V lost 6 bases, J lost 2 bases, and 20 bases lay in between. Per germline, CDR1 KGHSH and CDR2 LQKENI. The CDR3 consists of 16 residues. On average, the one heparinised blood draw given by each donor was about 120 mL. About this clone: Antigen: not known.

The specimen was naive CD4+ T cells from blood. This TCR came from a young man with type 1 diabetes. The J gene is TRBJ2-7, the V gene TRBV18, with TRBD1 as a possible D gene (5 bases). The CDR3 loop reads CASSLQLGRLTYEQYF. DNA for the CDR3: TGTGCCAGCTCCCTGCAATTGGGGCGACTCACCTACGAGCAGTACTTC. The full variable domain, in which reference TRBV18 and TRBJ2-7 provide the parts outside the CDR3, is NAGVMQNPRHLVRRRGQEARLRCSPMKGHSHVYWYRQLPEEGLKFMVYLQKENIIDESGMPKERFSAEFPKEGPSILRIQQVVRGDSAAYFCASSLQLGRLTYEQYFGPGTRLTVT.